This T cell receptor (beta chain) was captured by sequencing in a study of response to subunit inactivated influenza vaccine. General study points: Authors suggested seasonal influenza vaccinations each recruit few new T cells.

Note on this clonotype: Its antigen is unidentified.

Using its own MiXCR run on the RT-PCR reads, TCRdb lists one record per CDR3 protein. The table has hundreds of thousands of distinct CDR3 sequences, over 11% seen once; the top ten hold around 6.5%. The CDR3 spans 14 residues. V lost 5 bases and J lost 0, with 8 bases in between. This sample comprised PBMCs from blood, obtained 14 days before vaccination. The chain uses TRBV12-3 or TRBV12-4 and TRBJ1-3; D gene unclear. The sequence was obtained from a man aged 50 to 60 who received an inactivated influenza vaccine. The CDR3 reads CASSTVSSGNTIYF. The CDR3 DNA reads TGTGCCAGCAGTACAGTCTCCTCTGGAAACACCATATATTTT.